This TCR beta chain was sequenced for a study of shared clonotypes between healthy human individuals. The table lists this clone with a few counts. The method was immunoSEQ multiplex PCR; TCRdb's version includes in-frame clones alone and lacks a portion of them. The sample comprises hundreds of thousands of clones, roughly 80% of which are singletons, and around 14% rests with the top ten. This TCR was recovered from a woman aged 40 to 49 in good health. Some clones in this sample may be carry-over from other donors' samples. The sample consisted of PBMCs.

CDR3 sequence: CAISESTGGPRDTQYF. DNA of the CDR3: TGTGCCATCAGTGAGTCGACGGGAGGGCCGAGAGATACGCAGTATTTT. The rearrangement uses TRBV10-3 and TRBJ2-3, with 8 bases that match TRBD2. V gave up 0 bases and J gave up 5 bases; unmatched junction bases: 7. CDR3 length equals 16 residues. CDR1 and CDR2 from the germline V gene are ENHRY and SYGVKD.